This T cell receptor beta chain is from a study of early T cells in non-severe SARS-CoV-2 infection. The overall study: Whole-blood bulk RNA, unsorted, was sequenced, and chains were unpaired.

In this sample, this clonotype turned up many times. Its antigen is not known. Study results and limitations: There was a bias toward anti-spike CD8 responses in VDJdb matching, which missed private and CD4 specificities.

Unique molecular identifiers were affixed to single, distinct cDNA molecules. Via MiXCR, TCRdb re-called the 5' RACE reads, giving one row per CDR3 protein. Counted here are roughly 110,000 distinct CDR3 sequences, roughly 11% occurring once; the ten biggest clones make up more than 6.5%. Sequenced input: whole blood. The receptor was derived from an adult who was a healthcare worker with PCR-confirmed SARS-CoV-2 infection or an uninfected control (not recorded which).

The CDR3 DNA sequence: TGTGCCAGCAGCTCGACTAGCGGGATGAGTTACGAGCAGTACTTC. Protein: CASSSTSGMSYEQYF. The chain uses TRBV7-2 and TRBJ2-7; 11 bases match TRBD2. The V segment lost 4 bases and the J segment 4 bases; nucleotides outside the gene matches: 6. The CDR3 is 15 amino acids. Germline values: CDR1 SGHTA, CDR2 FQGNSA.